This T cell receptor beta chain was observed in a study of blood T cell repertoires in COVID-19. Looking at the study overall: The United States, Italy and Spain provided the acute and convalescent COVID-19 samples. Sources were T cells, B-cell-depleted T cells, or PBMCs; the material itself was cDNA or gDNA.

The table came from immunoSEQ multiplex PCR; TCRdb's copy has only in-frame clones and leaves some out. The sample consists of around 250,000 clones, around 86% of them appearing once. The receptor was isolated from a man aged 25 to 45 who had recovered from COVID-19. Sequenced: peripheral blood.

CDR3 residues: CAISSRAGIDNNEQFF. CDR3 nucleotides: TGTGCCATCAGTTCTCGGGCGGGGATAGACAACAATGAGCAGTTCTTC. V gene TRBV10-3 combines with J gene TRBJ2-1; possibly TRBD2 for D (6 bases). V lost 5 bases and J 5 bases, leaving 19 bases between the germline ends. Germline CDR1 is ENHRY and CDR2 is SYGVKD. This CDR3 contains 16 residues.